This T cell receptor beta chain originates from a study of T-cell reconstitution after alpha-beta-depleted transplantation in children (dated by TCRdb to about 2016). Turning to the overall study: Using TCR repertoire profiling, the study followed T-cell immune reconstitution in a quantitative way in children after TCRalphabeta/CD19-depleted allogeneic hematopoietic cell transplantation.

This clonotype was observed a handful of times. Its binding antigen is unknown. Base qualities are not provided; no much larger clone lies one nucleotide away. According to the germline V gene, CDR1 reads ENHRY and CDR2 reads SYGVKD. From the cysteine up to the phenylalanine, the CDR3 has a length of 15 residues. Just CDR3 DNA is preserved here, 45 bases in frame from base 1. The germline V end is reduced by 6 bases and the J end by 5 bases; junction bases left unmatched: 2. Libraries were prepared through PCR. This sample was sequenced with an Illumina HiSeq 2500. TCR libraries were prepared with molecular barcoding, using unique molecular identifiers to normalize TCRbeta repertoire quantification. TCRdb reanalyzed the raw reads on its own, using fastp at Q25 for trimming and MiXCR for clone calling, and kept in-frame beta chains. Every entry covers one CDR3 protein and lists the most common genes and DNA from its rows. The sample table holds over 550,000 distinct CDR3 sequences, of which roughly a tenth were seen once. 3.5% to 5% of the sample comes from the top ten.

The rearranged segments are TRBV10-3 and TRBJ1-6, and TRBD1 aligns with 12 junction nucleotides. The specimen comprised PBMCs from the stem cell graft donor, sampled from the stem cell graft. The TCR comes from a human donor who donated a stem cell graft to a child with acute myeloid leukemia. The CDR3 protein sequence reads: CAIRGTGGDNSPLHF. The DNA sequence follows: TGTGCCATCAGAGGGACAGGGGGCGATAATTCACCCCTCCACTTT.